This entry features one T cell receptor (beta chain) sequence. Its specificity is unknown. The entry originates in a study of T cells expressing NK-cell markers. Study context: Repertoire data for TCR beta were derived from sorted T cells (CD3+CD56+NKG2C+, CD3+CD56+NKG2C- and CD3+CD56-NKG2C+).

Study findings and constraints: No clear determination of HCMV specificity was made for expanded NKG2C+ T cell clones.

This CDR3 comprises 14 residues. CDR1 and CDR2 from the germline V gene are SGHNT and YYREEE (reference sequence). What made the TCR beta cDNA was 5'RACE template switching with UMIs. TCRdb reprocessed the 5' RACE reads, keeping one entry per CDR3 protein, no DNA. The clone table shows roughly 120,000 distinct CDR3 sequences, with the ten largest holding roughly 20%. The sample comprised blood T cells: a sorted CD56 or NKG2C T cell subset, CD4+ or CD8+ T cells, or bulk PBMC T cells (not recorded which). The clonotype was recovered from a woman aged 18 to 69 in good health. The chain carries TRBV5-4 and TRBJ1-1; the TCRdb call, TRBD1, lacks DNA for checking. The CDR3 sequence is CASSARDRGTEAFF.